The 10 T cell receptor beta chains listed next were all sequenced from one sample in a study of T cells in localized non-small cell lung cancer. Libraries were prepared by immunoSEQ multiplex PCR; TCRdb keeps only in-frame clonotypes and omits some of them. The table includes around 24,000 clones, around 90% detected once. This specimen was peripheral blood, taken before any cancer treatment. The source of these receptors is a man aged 40-75 years with stage I squamous cell lung carcinoma.

The chain joins TRBV18 to TRBJ2-7, with D possibly being TRBD2 (5 bases). Trimming took off 3 bases at V and 0 bases at J, with 6 bases between the two ends. The V gene's germline CDR1 is KGHSH and CDR2 LQKENI. The CDR3 spans 13 residues. The CDR3 DNA is TGTGCCAGCTCACCCGGGAACTCCTACGAGCAGTACTTC. Amino acid sequence: CASSPGNSYEQYF.

The chain combines TRBV6-5 with TRBJ1-2; no definite D call. Germline V lookup: CDR1 MNHEY, CDR2 SVGAGI. The CDR3 length is 15 residues. The V end lost 5 bases, the J end lost 3 bases, and 16 bases lay between the germline ends. The CDR3 bases are TGTGCCAGCAGTCCCCTTGAGGGAGTCGACTATGGCTACACCTTC. Amino acid sequence: CASSPLEGVDYGYTF.

The V and J genes are TRBV18 and TRBJ1-2; D gene unclear. Germline values: CDR1 KGHSH, CDR2 LQKENI. This CDR3 is 13 amino acids long. V was trimmed by 6 bases and J by 6 bases, leaving 14 bases between them. This CDR3 reads CASSTLEHDGYTF. CDR3 coding DNA: TGTGCCAGCTCTACTCTAGAACATGATGGCTACACCTTC.

The CDR3 spells CASSELENTEAFF. The CDR3 nucleotides are TGTGCCAGCTCAGAACTAGAGAACACTGAAGCTTTCTTT. The chain combines TRBV18 with TRBJ1-1; D is unresolved. The ends were cut back, 5 bases at V and 1 base at J, with 8 bases in the middle. This CDR3 spans 13 amino acids. Germline assignment: CDR1 KGHSH and CDR2 LQKENI.

This clone showed up just once. J is TRBJ2-3 and V is TRBV5-6, with 10 nucleotides matching TRBD2. The CDR3 is made up of 15 amino acids. After removal of 2 bases from V and 3 bases from J, the junction contained 3 bases not matched to a gene. Germline V gives CDR1 SGHDT, CDR2 YYEEEE. The CDR3 here is CASSLRTSGTDTQYF. DNA for the CDR3: TGTGCCAGCAGCTTACGGACTAGCGGAACAGATACGCAGTATTTT.

The rearrangement joins TRBV7-8 to TRBJ1-5; D is undetermined. V lost 6 bases and J lost 0, with 9 bases in between. The CDR3 spans 14 residues. CDR1 SGHVS and CDR2 FQNEAQ come from the germline V gene. CDR3 region: CASSRIYSNQPQHF. The DNA of the CDR3 is TGTGCCAGCAGTCGTATTTATAGCAATCAGCCCCAGCATTTT. Variable domain in full (rest from reference TRBV7-8 and TRBJ1-5): GAGVSQSPRYKVAKRGQDVALRCDPISGHVSLFWYQQALGQGPEFLTYFQNEAQLDKSGLPSDRFFAERPEGSVSTLKIQRTQQEDSAVYLCASSRIYSNQPQHFGDGTRLSIL.

The gene calls are TRBV6-6 and TRBJ1-6; D not resolved. Trimming left V 4 bases short and J 18 bases short, with 19 bases between. The CDR3 runs to 13 residues. Germline V gene data show CDR1 as MNHNY and CDR2 as SVGAGI (reference sequence). In DNA form, the CDR3 reads TGTGCCAGCAGTTCCCGACCCGAGGCGGTTCCCCACTTT. This codes for CASSSRPEAVPHF.

The chain employs TRBV20-1 and TRBJ1-3; no reliable D call. Between the trimmed V and J ends, which lost 1 base and 4 bases, there was a span of 2 bases. The CDR3 consists of 11 residues. Germline CDR1 and CDR2: DFQATT and SNEGSKA (reference sequence). The CDR3 here is CSARGGNTIYF. As DNA, the CDR3 is TGCAGTGCTAGAGGAGGAAACACCATATATTTT.

This sequence joins TRBV7-8 and TRBJ2-7; 8 nucleotides match TRBD1. The CDR3 sequence is 14 residues long. The V and J ends lost 7 bases and 2 bases, in that order; junction bases with no gene match: 7. Germline lookup yields CDR1 SGHVS and CDR2 FQNEAQ. CDR3 sequence (DNA): TGTGCCAGCAAGTTTGGGACAGGCCCCTACGAGCAGTACTTC. It translates to CASKFGTGPYEQYF.

The CDR3 DNA sequence: TGTGCCAGCAGCTTTTCGGCCTCACGTGGTGAGCAGTACTTC. It yields the protein CASSFSASRGEQYF. The chain has TRBV7-9 and TRBJ2-7, with D unresolved. CDR1 SEHNR and CDR2 FQNEAQ come from the germline V gene (reference sequence). V dropped 3 bases and J dropped 7 bases, with 16 bases sitting between them. The CDR3 totals 14 residues.